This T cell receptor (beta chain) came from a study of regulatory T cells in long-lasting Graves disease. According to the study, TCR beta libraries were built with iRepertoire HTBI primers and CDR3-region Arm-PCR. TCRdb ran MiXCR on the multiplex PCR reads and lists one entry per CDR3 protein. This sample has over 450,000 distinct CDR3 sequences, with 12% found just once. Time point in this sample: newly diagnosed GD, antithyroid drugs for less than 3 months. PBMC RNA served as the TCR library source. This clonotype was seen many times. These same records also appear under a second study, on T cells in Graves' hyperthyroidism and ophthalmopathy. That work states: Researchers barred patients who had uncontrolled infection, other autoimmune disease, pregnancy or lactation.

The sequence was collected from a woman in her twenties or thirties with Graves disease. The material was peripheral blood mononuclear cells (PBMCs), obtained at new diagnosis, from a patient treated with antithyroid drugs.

The CDR3 reads CASSPAGGADTQYF. Here the CDR3 DNA reads TGTGCCAGCAGCCCGGCCGGGGGGGCAGATACGCAGTATTTT. The rearrangement joins TRBV12-3 or TRBV12-4 to TRBJ2-3; 8 nucleotides match TRBD2. This CDR3 is built from 14 residues. The ends lost 6 bases at V and 4 bases at J; junction bases unmatched: 6.